A single TCR beta chain is shown here with its context. This sample is part of a study of control samples from healthy donors and cancer patients. Germline CDR1 reads SNHLY; CDR2 reads FYNNEI. The CDR3 loop spans 15 amino acids. The ends lost 9 bases at V and 0 bases at J; junction bases unmatched: 8. Only in-frame clones appear in the TCRdb table, and some are missing; sequencing was by immunoSEQ multiplex PCR. The table includes about 100,000 clones, more than 75% detected once. The clonotype comes from a woman aged 45-60 years in good health. The sample comprised blood. The chain couples TRBV2 to TRBJ2-4; 7 nucleotides align to TRBD1. This CDR3 reads CASNRQGSAKNIQYF. The CDR3 DNA reads as TGTGCCAGTAACCGACAGGGCTCAGCCAAAAACATTCAGTACTTC.